This TCR beta chain stems from a study of T cell responses to AZD1222 COVID-19 vaccine (dated by TCRdb to the early 2020s). A note on the overall study: A total of more than 230 trial participants underwent TCR sequencing, of whom around 200 received two doses of AZD1222 and 26 received two doses of the MenACWY control vaccine. Trial participants were enrolled into age subgroups of 18-55, 56-69 and 70-plus years, which contained about 150, 28 and 57 TCR-sequenced participants, respectively.

Taken with the paper, the label for time point translates to: about 28 days (+/-7) after the second vaccine dose. AZD1222 recipients given second doses at about 4 weeks or at about 12 weeks were pooled, since spike-specific TCR depth and breadth were not found to differ between the two schedules. Vaccinee samples came from UK trials COV001 and COV002, including a single-blind randomized controlled phase 2/3 trial of AZD1222 (ChAdOx1 nCoV-19) in healthy adults. Trial participant PBMC samples were collected at day 0 and day 28 after the second dose for TCRbeta chain sequencing. On this clone itself: It lacks a known antigen. One base away there is no much larger clone; base qualities are not given.

The paper's findings and limits, for the study overall: After two AZD1222 doses, spike-specific TCR breadth and depth were significantly higher than at day 0 and than in MenACWY recipients. Reportedly, almost half of the unique spike-specific TCRs recognized epitopes lying outside the regions that are mutated in the B.1.351 and B.1.1.7 variants. No day 14 peak-response samples were available, so repertoires were characterized only after the peak T cell response. Participants were mostly white British, with more females than males. The authors suggested clonal diversity may have been underestimated. Conclusions about previously exposed vaccinees are limited, since just six or seven AZD1222 recipients were seropositive for SARS-CoV-2 at baseline. Vaccine-associated CD4 TCRs spanned the whole spike protein, with dominant responses in regions 160-218 and 743-854. The 56-69-year group was small, and its depth increase did not reach significance, likely because of low power.

The CDR3 regions of human TCRbeta chains were analyzed by immunosequencing. As for the authors' bioinformatics: TCRs in the repertoires were matched against a reference library of SARS-CoV-2-specific TCRs that had been generated with the MIRA antigen-specificity platform. Breadth meant the fraction of unique TCRs that were SARS-CoV-2-associated, whereas depth meant the fraction of total T cells that were SARS-CoV-2-associated. Using the MIRA data, every spike-specific TCR was mapped to the spike region that the TCR reacted to and assigned to either a CD4 or a CD8 class. Log10-transformed breadth and depth values were compared by one-way ANOVA with Sidak's multiple comparisons tests. TCRdb's version of the immuneACCESS table is confined to in-frame rearrangements and falls short of the full clone set. An unresolved V gene accounts for under half of the shortfall where checked; the remainder is of unknown origin. V and J calls and clone size are as listed in that table; D and trimming were resolved from the DNA. The sample data list 150,000 or so clones, and around 92% of these were observed just once. The ten largest clonotypes hold about 3.8% of the sample.

The material sequenced was peripheral blood, taken 28 days after the second AZD1222 dose. The TCR sequence derives from an adult who received the AZD1222 COVID-19 vaccine.

The DNA reads as follows: TGCGCCAGCAGCCCGGACTCCTACGAGCAGTACTTC. Its translation is CASSPDSYEQYF. Here the chain combines TRBV5-1 and TRBJ2-7, with the D gene not clear enough to name. The junction shows trimming of 4 bases on V and 0 bases on J, plus 5 bases between the germline ends. Measured from the cysteine to the phenylalanine, the CDR3 is 12 residues long. Only the CDR3 DNA is retained, 36 bases long and in frame from the first base. The germline V gene yields SGHRS for CDR1 and YFSETQ for CDR2.